The 20 T cell receptor beta chains presented below share a single source sample, sequenced in a study of blood T cell repertoires in COVID-19. Measured with immunoSEQ multiplex PCR; TCRdb has only the in-frame clones, and not every one. The profile covers about 100,000 clones, with more than 90% appearing a single time and 4.5% to 6% taken by the ten largest. Sequences were obtained from peripheral blood. All receptors derive from a man between 65 and 85 years old with acute or convalescent COVID-19.

Concerning this clone itself: Compared with germline, one end of the junction differs, possibly owing to a read error. The V gene is TRBV7-7, the J gene TRBJ2-3; 12 bases agree with TRBD2. This CDR3 spans 16 amino acids. Germline V gene sequence: CDR1 SSHAT, CDR2 FNYEAQ (reference sequence). The CDR3 spells CASSLGLAGSTDTQYF. The CDR3 DNA sequence: TGTGCTAGCAGCTTAGGACTAGCGGGGAGCACAGATACGCAGTATTTT.

The V and J genes are TRBV6-5 and TRBJ2-7, with TRBD1 matching 8 bases. Germline-derived CDR1 and CDR2 are MNHEY and SVGAGI. This CDR3 has 16 amino acids. V dropped 0 bases and J dropped 7; count of bases not matched to a gene: 11. For the CDR3, the DNA is TGTGCCAGCAGTTACTCCGGGACAGGACCCGCTACGGAGCAGTACTTC. It encodes CASSYSGTGPATEQYF.

The chain uses TRBV6-6 and TRBJ1-2, with D possibly being TRBD1 (5 bases). Per the germline V gene, CDR1 is MNHNY and CDR2 is SVGAGI (reference sequence). The CDR3 runs 15 residues. V lost 6 bases and J 4 bases, leaving 18 bases between the germline ends. DNA of the CDR3: TGTGCCAGCAGGTCCGCCCTGGGGGGTCCCTATGGCTACACCTTC. Encoded protein: CASRSALGGPYGYTF.

Here the CDR3 DNA reads TGTGCCAGCAGTAATGGCCCAAACACTGAAGCTTTCTTT. It yields the protein CASSNGPNTEAFF. V and J are TRBV2 and TRBJ1-1, with unresolved D. Germline loops: CDR1 SNHLY, CDR2 FYNNEI. Trimming pared 5 bases from V and 2 bases from J, leaving 9 bases between. CDR3 length: 13 residues.

This clone was seen a handful of times. The chain carries TRBV28 and TRBJ1-2; D is perhaps TRBD1 (6 bases). CDR1 and CDR2 from the germline V gene are MDHEN and SYDVKM. The CDR3 is 16 residues long. Trimming shortened V by 5 bases and J by 4 bases, and 20 bases separated the two germline ends. CDR3 amino acids: CASSLSGTPAPYGYTF. CDR3 nucleotides: TGTGCCAGCAGTCTCTCCGGGACACCCGCGCCCTATGGCTACACCTTC.

This chain joins TRBV27 and TRBJ1-2; TRBD1 aligns across 8 bases. Germline V lookup: CDR1 MNHEY, CDR2 SMNVEV (reference sequence). The CDR3 is made up of 17 amino acids. Trimming cost V 2 bases and J 4 bases; bases outside gene matches: 12. CDR3: CASSLMERYRGIYGYTF. CDR3 nucleotides: TGTGCCAGCAGTTTAATGGAGAGGTACAGGGGGATCTATGGCTACACCTTC.

The gene calls are TRBV7-3 and TRBJ2-7; D not resolved. The V end lost 0 bases, the J end lost 5 bases, and 8 bases lay between the germline ends. Germline V gene lookup returns CDR1 SGHTA and CDR2 FQGTGA. This CDR3 spans 13 amino acids. CDR3 region: CASSLTTTDEQYF. The CDR3 DNA follows: TGTGCCAGCAGCTTAACTACTACCGACGAGCAGTACTTC.

The V and J genes are TRBV6-5 and TRBJ1-1, with D hard to call. Germline assignment: CDR1 MNHEY and CDR2 SVGAGI. Trimming took off 0 bases at V and 0 bases at J, with 11 bases between the two ends. This CDR3 is built from 16 residues. CDR3 loop: CASSYSSGLVNTEAFF. In nucleotides, the CDR3 is TGTGCCAGCAGTTACTCGAGCGGGTTGGTGAACACTGAAGCTTTCTTT.

The CDR3 sequence is CASSLAWGGSPLHF. CDR3 nucleotides: TGCGCCAGCAGCTTGGCGTGGGGGGGTTCACCCCTCCACTTT. The V and J genes are TRBV5-1 and TRBJ1-6; possibly TRBD1 for D (5 bases). The ends were cut back, 0 bases at V and 9 bases at J, with 10 bases in the middle. In germline, CDR1 is SGHRS, CDR2 YFSETQ. The CDR3 has 14 amino acids.

The chain carries TRBV10-2 and TRBJ1-2; 10 bases agree with TRBD1. Trimming cost V 6 bases and J 4 bases; bases outside gene matches: 5. Per germline, CDR1 WSHSY and CDR2 SAAADI. The CDR3 extends over 14 amino acids. CDR3 amino acids: CASRAGQGSYGYTF. CDR3 coding DNA: TGCGCCAGCAGAGCGGGACAGGGGTCCTATGGCTACACCTTC.

CDR3 sequence: CASSESETSGRNTGELFF. Written as DNA, the CDR3 is TGTGCCAGCAGCGAGAGTGAGACTAGCGGGAGGAACACCGGGGAGCTGTTTTTT. The chain joins TRBV3-1 (or the pseudogene TRBV3-2) to TRBJ2-2, with 12 bases fitting TRBD2. The CDR3 loop spans 18 amino acids. The germline gives CDR1 LGHDT, CDR2 YNNKEL (reference sequence). With V trimmed by 5 bases and J by 1 base, 8 bases remained unmatched.

The chain recombines TRBV7-9 with TRBJ2-3, with 7 bases lining up with TRBD1. The CDR3 length is 15 residues. Germline lookup yields CDR1 SEHNR and CDR2 FQNEAQ (reference sequence). The J segment lost 6 bases and the V segment lost 1 base, leaving 7 bases of the junction unmatched. The CDR3 loop reads CASSLELGTVDTQYF. CDR3 in DNA: TGTGCCAGCAGCTTAGAGTTGGGGACAGTTGATACGCAGTATTTT.

The rearrangement links TRBV11-3 to TRBJ2-7; possibly TRBD2 for D (6 bases). CDR3 length: 11 residues. The germline V and J ends were trimmed by 11 bases and 3 bases, with 11 bases remaining between them. CDR1 is SGHNT and CDR2 is YENEEA in the germline V gene. CDR3 coding DNA: TGTGCCGCGGGGACCCTCTACGAGCAGTACTTC. Its translation is CAAGTLYEQYF.

Only one count was recorded for this clone. The chain carries TRBV25-1 and TRBJ2-5; TRBD1 might be the D (5 bases). With 5 bases removed from V and 4 bases from J, the gap between germline ends came to 11 bases. CDR1 is MGHDK and CDR2 is SYGVNS in the germline V gene. The CDR3 length is 13 residues. The CDR3 is CASSLRDGETQYF. The DNA for the CDR3 is TGTGCCAGCAGTCTCAGGGATGGAGAGACCCAGTACTTC.

This chain connects TRBV11-2 to TRBJ1-1, with D hard to call. This CDR3 is 13 amino acids long. With 1 base removed from V and 3 bases from J, the gap between germline ends came to 6 bases. The germline gives CDR1 SGHAT, CDR2 FQNNGV. CDR3 DNA sequence: TGTGCCAGCAGCTTAGTCGTAGACACTGAAGCTTTCTTT. Protein product: CASSLVVDTEAFF.

V usage is TRBV5-1 and J usage is TRBJ1-2, with unresolved D. V was cut by 0 bases and J by 8 bases, with 17 bases left in between. The CDR3 loop spans 15 amino acids. In germline, CDR1 is SGHRS, CDR2 YFSETQ. CDR3 nucleotides: TGCGCCAGCAGCTTGGGGGAAACTAGGAGTCGGGGCTACACCTTC. Its translation is CASSLGETRSRGYTF. Combining the CDR3 with reference TRBV5-1 and TRBJ1-2 gives the whole variable domain KAGVTQTPRYLIKTRGQQVTLSCSPISGHRSVSWYQQTPGQGLQFLFEYFSETQRNKGNFPGRFSGRQFSNSRSEMNVSTLELGDSALYLCASSLGETRSRGYTFGSGTRLTVV.

This chain uses TRBV28 with TRBJ1-6, with a possible D match to TRBD1 (5 bases). The V gene's germline CDR1 is MDHEN and CDR2 SYDVKM. The length of the CDR3 is 18 residues. V lost 6 bases, J lost 0 bases, and 18 bases lay in between. This chain's CDR3 is CASRGYGGWSSYNSPLHF. For the CDR3, the DNA is TGTGCCAGCAGGGGGTACGGGGGTTGGAGCTCCTATAATTCACCCCTCCACTTT.

V is TRBV19 and J is TRBJ1-1; 9 positions match TRBD1. CDR3 length equals 16 residues. CDR1 and CDR2 from the germline V gene are LNHDA and SQIVND (reference sequence). The V and J ends lost 4 bases and 3 bases, in that order; junction bases with no gene match: 9. The CDR3 loop is CASSTTGGGKDTEAFF. CDR3 DNA: TGTGCCAGTAGTACTACAGGGGGCGGGAAGGACACTGAAGCTTTCTTT.

The rearrangement links TRBV28 to TRBJ2-3, with TRBD2 matching 7 bases. Trimming removed 6 bases from V and 6 bases from J; junction bases left unmatched: 6. This CDR3 region has 13 residues. CDR1 MDHEN and CDR2 SYDVKM come from the germline V gene. The CDR3 DNA reads TGTGCCAGCAGCGGACTAGTTGCGGATACGCAGTATTTT. Protein product: CASSGLVADTQYF.

CDR3 region: CASSFGSPSNTEAFF. The CDR3 nucleotides are TGTGCCAGCAGCTTCGGGTCCCCCTCGAACACTGAAGCTTTCTTT. J is TRBJ1-1 and V is TRBV7-6; no reliable D call. Germline values: CDR1 SGHVS, CDR2 FNYEAQ. This CDR3 region has 15 residues. The V end was cut by 3 bases, the J end by 1 base, with 12 bases between.